The 14 T cell receptor beta chains presented below share a single source sample, sequenced in a study of vaccination and CD4 T cells after COVID-19. Cultured CD4+ T-cell DNA underwent Oncomine TCR Beta short-read sequencing. TCRdb fed the PCR reads into MiXCR, producing one record per CDR3 protein. The data show 14,000 to 15,000 distinct CDR3 sequences, with more than 25% seen just once and approximately 23% held by the top ten. Regarding treatment: approximately 9-day PBMC culture with coronavirus spike peptide pools or control peptides (ViraFEST assay). For these receptors, no antigen is known. The sample taken for sequencing was cultured CD4+ T cells from blood. The receptor set was obtained from a human donor with COVID-19.

The table lists this clonotype with a few counts. The chain uses TRBV6-5 and TRBJ1-1, with D uncertain. CDR1 and CDR2 from the germline V gene are MNHEY and SVGAGI. This CDR3 is 13 amino acids long. With 0 bases removed from V and 4 bases from J, the gap between germline ends came to 6 bases. CDR3 bases: TGTGCCAGCAGTTACTCTTTGGGCACTGAAGCTTTCTTT. Amino acids: CASSYSLGTEAFF.

The chain links TRBV7-2 to TRBJ1-1; 9 bases match TRBD1. V lost 6 bases to trimming and J lost 1 base; unmatched junction nucleotides: 6. Germline V CDR1 and CDR2: SGHTA, FQGNSA. The CDR3 is 15 amino acids. CDR3 sequence (DNA): TGTGCCAGCAGGAAAACGACAGGGGGGAACACTGAAGCTTTCTTT. Residues: CASRKTTGGNTEAFF.

This clonotype was detected a few times. J is TRBJ1-5 and V is TRBV19, with 7 bases matching TRBD1. Germline V gene sequence: CDR1 LNHDA, CDR2 SQIVND (reference sequence). The CDR3 is made up of 15 amino acids. V trimming: 6 bases; J trimming: 1 base; junction bases outside the gene matches: 6. In nucleotides, the CDR3 is TGTGCCAGTAGCCAAAACAGGGGCAGCAATCAGCCCCAGCATTTT. Encoded protein: CASSQNRGSNQPQHF.

This clonotype was detected a few times. An end of the junction does not agree with germline; a read error may underlie this. The gene calls are TRBV29-1 and TRBJ1-1, with D uncertain. CDR3 length: 13 residues. Looked up from germline, CDR1 is SQVTM and CDR2 is ANQGSEA. The chain's CDR3 is CSAEWGAGTEAFF. For the CDR3, the DNA is TGCAGCGCTGAATGGGGAGCCGGCACTGAAGCTTTCTTT.

The V gene is TRBV7-3, the J gene TRBJ1-2; 7 nucleotides align to TRBD1. Germline CDR1 SGHTA, CDR2 FQGTGA. The V and J ends lost 5 bases and 7 bases, in that order; junction bases with no gene match: 4. The CDR3 contains 12 residues. In nucleotides, the CDR3 is TGTGCCAGCAGCGGCTCAGGGGGTGGCTACACCTTC. Translating gives CASSGSGGGYTF.

The V gene is TRBV20-1, the J gene TRBJ2-3; 10 nucleotides match TRBD2. The CDR3 covers 14 residues. V was pared by 3 bases and J by 1 base, with 1 base of the junction left unmatched. Per germline, CDR1 DFQATT and CDR2 SNEGSKA (reference sequence). The CDR3 loop reads CSASGTSGTDTQYF. In DNA form, the CDR3 reads TGCAGTGCTAGTGGGACTAGCGGCACAGATACGCAGTATTTT.

The V call is TRBV20-1, the J call TRBJ2-1; the D gene is possibly TRBD1 (6 bases). Germline CDR1 and CDR2: DFQATT and SNEGSKA (reference sequence). The CDR3 covers 17 residues. The ends were cut back, 5 bases at V and 3 bases at J, with 23 bases in the middle. CDR3 residues: CSAVLLGATLYYNEQFF. The CDR3 DNA sequence: TGCAGTGCTGTACTCTTGGGGGCCACGCTCTACTACAATGAGCAGTTCTTC.

This clonotype is medium-sized within its sample. The chain combines TRBV15 with TRBJ1-1, with unresolved D. Germline loops: CDR1 LNHNV, CDR2 YYDKDF (reference sequence). The germline V and J ends were trimmed by 1 base and 1 base, with 19 bases remaining between them. This CDR3 region has 18 residues. CDR3 coding DNA: TGTGCCACCAGCAGAGGTGTGGACGGAAGGTTAGGGAACACTGAAGCTTTCTTT. Translated, it gives CATSRGVDGRLGNTEAFF. Full variable domain (rest looked up from reference TRBV15 and TRBJ1-1): DAMVIQNPRYQVTQFGKPVTLSCSQTLNHNVMYWYQQKSSQAPKLLFHYYDKDFNNEADTPDNFQSRRPNTSFCFLDIRSPGLGDTAMYLCATSRGVDGRLGNTEAFFGQGTRLTVV.

In this sample, this clonotype turned up a few times. The chain links TRBV6-4 to TRBJ1-2; no definite D call. Trimming removed 4 bases from V and 5 bases from J, with 23 bases in between. This CDR3 spans 17 amino acids. The germline CDR1 and CDR2 sequences are MRHNA and SNTAGT. In DNA, the CDR3 is TGTGCCAGCAGTGCCGATCCGTTCCCCCACCGGCGTTATGGCTACACCTTC. Protein: CASSADPFPHRRYGYTF.

Note on this clonotype: An end of the junction does not agree with germline; a read error may underlie this. J is TRBJ1-2 and V is TRBV24-1; possibly TRBD1 for D (6 bases). Germline CDR1 KGHDR, CDR2 SFDVKD. CDR3 length: 14 residues. The CDR3 region is CTTSPGAFDYGYTF. As DNA, the CDR3 is TGTACCACCTCGCCGGGGGCGTTCGACTATGGCTACACCTTC.

CDR3 in DNA: TGTGCCAGCAGCGCGGACAGGCAGAATGAGCAGTTCTTC. This gives the protein CASSADRQNEQFF. The chain uses TRBV11-2 and TRBJ2-1; TRBD1 matches 7 bases. CDR1 is SGHAT and CDR2 is FQNNGV in the germline V gene. This CDR3 spans 13 amino acids. The junction had 5 bases not matched to a gene; V was cut back by 5 bases and J by 7 bases.

This clonotype was observed a single time. Possible read error: a much larger clone is one base away. The CDR3 nucleotides are TGTGCCAGCAATGTTCTGGGACGGAGCTCTGGAAACACCATATATTTT. As protein: CASNVLGRSSGNTIYF. This chain connects TRBV6-1 to TRBJ1-3; D may be TRBD1 (5 bases). The CDR3 is 16 amino acids. Germline-derived CDR1 and CDR2 are MNHNS and SASEGT. With 7 bases removed from V and 0 bases from J, the gap between germline ends came to 16 bases.

The chain employs TRBV7-3 and TRBJ2-3, with 13 bases fitting TRBD2. V shed 5 bases and J 10 bases; nucleotides not matched to a gene: 6. Germline assignment: CDR1 SGHTA and CDR2 FQGTGA. This CDR3 comprises 14 residues. This CDR3 reads CASSRATSGGAQYF. The CDR3 coding sequence is TGTGCCAGCAGCCGGGCAACTAGCGGGGGGGCGCAGTATTTT.

The gene calls are TRBV24-1 and TRBJ2-2, with D possibly TRBD1 on 6 matching bases. In germline, CDR1 is KGHDR, CDR2 SFDVKD. The CDR3 extends over 16 amino acids. The germline V and J ends were trimmed by 4 bases and 2 bases, with 13 bases remaining between them. The CDR3 DNA is TGTGCCACCAGTGAACCCCTGACAGGAAACACCGGGGAGCTGTTTTTT. Translated: CATSEPLTGNTGELFF.